This TCR beta chain was captured by sequencing in a study of identical twins. TCRdb reprocessed the 5' RACE reads via MiXCR and lists one record per CDR3 protein. The table lists roughly 720,000 distinct CDR3 sequences, 15% to 20% of them singletons, with about an eighth in the top ten. Per germline, CDR1 MNHEY and CDR2 SVGAGI. This CDR3 has 15 residues. V was cut by 0 bases and J by 1 base, with 8 bases left in between. In this sample, this clonotype turned up a few times. These data are also associated with another study on T cells expressing NK-cell markers. That report adds: The study sequenced eight donors, seven HCMV-seropositive and one seronegative.

This chain connects TRBV6-5 to TRBJ2-3; a possible D gene is TRBD2 (6 bases). The source is a woman aged 18-29 years in good health. The sequencing input was PBMCs. The CDR3 region has the DNA TGTGCCAGCAGTTACTCGCCGGGGGGCACAGATACGCAGTATTTT. Protein sequence: CASSYSPGGTDTQYF.